These 23 T cell receptor beta chains were all obtained from the same sample, sequenced in a study of T cell clones after liver transplantation. The protocol was immunoSEQ multiplex PCR, while the TCRdb copy is restricted to in-frame clones and leaves out a portion. Of some 80,000 clones listed, less than 90% are singletons. The material was CD4+ T cells from blood, obtained roughly 48 months after liver transplant. The origin of the receptors is a human patient who received a liver transplant. Some T cells may be provided by the graft donor.

V gene TRBV10-3 combines with J gene TRBJ2-1, with 10 bases matching TRBD2. Germline CDR1 reads ENHRY; CDR2 reads SYGVKD. The CDR3 contains 15 residues. Trimming removed 6 bases from V and 5 bases from J; junction bases left unmatched: 7. The CDR3 loop is CAISPTSGENNEQFF. CDR3 in DNA: TGTGCCATCAGCCCTACTAGCGGGGAAAACAATGAGCAGTTCTTC.

The V call is TRBV5-4, the J call TRBJ2-1, with a possible D match to TRBD1 (6 bases). Trimming stripped 0 bases from V and 7 bases from J, with 14 bases between. The CDR3 consists of 15 residues. CDR1 is SGHNT and CDR2 is YYREEE in the germline V gene (reference sequence). CDR3 bases: TGTGCCAGCAGCTTGGGTTCCATGCAGGGGAATGAGCAGTTCTTC. This encodes CASSLGSMQGNEQFF.

The chain is built from TRBV7-3 and TRBJ2-1; 7 bases are a match to TRBD2. The V segment lost 0 bases and the J segment 5 bases; nucleotides outside the gene matches: 13. The germline CDR1 and CDR2 sequences are SGHTA and FQGTGA. This CDR3 comprises 18 residues. This CDR3 is CASSLTGAGTTDHNEQFF. The DNA of the CDR3 is TGTGCCAGCAGCTTAACAGGAGCTGGGACTACCGACCACAATGAGCAGTTCTTC.

The V and J genes are TRBV4-2 and TRBJ2-3, with 10 bases aligning to TRBD2. J was trimmed by 7 bases and V by 3 bases; bases with no gene match: 7. The CDR3 sequence is 15 residues long. Germline loops: CDR1 LGHNA, CDR2 YNFKEQ. The CDR3 reads CASSQERGGLYTQYF. CDR3 sequence (DNA): TGTGCCAGCAGCCAGGAGCGGGGGGGCCTGTATACGCAGTATTTT.

The V and J genes are TRBV14 and TRBJ1-1; D uncertain. This CDR3 contains 14 residues. Per germline, CDR1 SGHDN and CDR2 FVKESK. Trimming removed 1 base from V and 1 base from J, with 7 bases in between. The CDR3 nucleotides are TGTGCCAGCAGCCAAGGACGGGCGAACACTGAAGCTTTCTTT. Its translation: CASSQGRANTEAFF.

Here the CDR3 reads CASSIRGTGREDTQYF. The CDR3 nucleotides are TGTGCCAGTAGTATTAGGGGGACAGGGCGAGAAGATACGCAGTATTTT. V is TRBV19 and J is TRBJ2-3, with 9 nucleotides matching TRBD1. V gave up 3 bases and J gave up 5 bases; unmatched junction bases: 9. The CDR3 runs to 16 residues. From germline, CDR1 is LNHDA and CDR2 SQIVND (reference sequence).

The rearrangement joins TRBV28 to TRBJ1-2; 9 bases map to TRBD1. Germline-derived CDR1 and CDR2 are MDHEN and SYDVKM. V lost 6 bases and J lost 2; bases outside the gene matches: 10. The CDR3 is 16 residues long. Here the CDR3 DNA reads TGTGCCAGCAGCCCGACTTGGGGACAGGGAAACTATGGCTACACCTTC. This codes for CASSPTWGQGNYGYTF.

The V and J genes are TRBV5-4 and TRBJ2-5; D is undetermined. The CDR3 is 12 amino acids. CDR1 and CDR2 from the germline V gene are SGHNT and YYREEE (reference sequence). The V and J ends lost 5 bases and 5 bases respectively, with 10 bases between them. In nucleotides, the CDR3 is TGTGCCAGCAGTATGGGTTGGGAGACCCAGTACTTC. Amino acid sequence: CASSMGWETQYF.

The table lists this clone with a count of one. The chain joins TRBV29-1 to TRBJ2-7; 9 bases agree with TRBD1. The CDR3 is made up of 12 amino acids. The germline CDR1 and CDR2 sequences are SQVTM and ANQGSEA. The junction had 2 bases not matched to a gene; V was cut back by 5 bases and J by 3 bases. CDR3 residues: CSVSDRGYEQYF. CDR3 in DNA: TGCAGCGTTTCGGACAGGGGCTACGAGCAGTACTTC.

The rearrangement joins TRBV5-8 to TRBJ1-5, with D perhaps TRBD1 (5 bases). The CDR3 totals 15 residues. V was cut by 4 bases and J by 5 bases, with 16 bases left in between. The germline gives CDR1 SGHTS, CDR2 YDEGEE. The CDR3 DNA reads TGTGCCAGCAGCCCTAGGGAATGGGGCGATCAGCCCCAGCATTTT. It is translated as CASSPREWGDQPQHF.

The rearrangement links TRBV19 to TRBJ2-3, with TRBD2 identical over 11 bases. The J segment lost 9 bases and the V segment lost 4 bases, leaving 6 bases of the junction unmatched. This CDR3 contains 14 residues. CDR1 and CDR2 from the germline V gene are LNHDA and SQIVND (reference sequence). CDR3 nucleotide sequence: TGTGCCAGTAGTACAACTAGCGGGGGTGGGACGCAGTATTTT. It translates to CASSTTSGGGTQYF.

The chain uses TRBV2 and TRBJ2-3; 11 positions agree with TRBD2. Per germline, CDR1 SNHLY and CDR2 FYNNEI. Germline trimming cut 6 bases from V and 4 bases from J; bases unmatched to any gene: 6. The CDR3 contains 15 residues. Here the CDR3 reads CASSQLAGVSDTQYF. Here the CDR3 DNA reads TGTGCCAGCAGCCAACTAGCGGGAGTCTCAGATACGCAGTATTTT.

The rearrangement uses TRBV18 and TRBJ1-3; D is unclear. Germline V CDR1 and CDR2: KGHSH, LQKENI. The V end was cut by 3 bases, the J end by 0 bases, with 6 bases between. CDR3 length: 14 amino acids. Here the CDR3 DNA reads TGTGCCAGCTCACCTGATTACTCTGGAAACACCATATATTTT. It specifies CASSPDYSGNTIYF.

This clone was counted a single time. The chain combines TRBV18 with TRBJ1-2; no definite D call. From germline, CDR1 is KGHSH and CDR2 LQKENI. CDR3 size: 14 residues. V lost 5 bases and J lost 0, with 10 bases in between. CDR3 nucleotides: TGTGCCAGCTCAGGGTATTCAGCTAACTATGGCTACACCTTC. It translates to CASSGYSANYGYTF.

This chain connects TRBV4-3 to TRBJ2-4; no firm D call. With 4 bases removed from V and 4 bases from J, the gap between germline ends came to 14 bases. The germline CDR1 and CDR2 sequences are LGHNA and YSLEER. The CDR3 runs 15 residues. The CDR3 loop reads CASSPQTGWKNIQYF. The CDR3 region has the DNA TGCGCCAGCAGCCCCCAGACTGGTTGGAAAAACATTCAGTACTTC.

This clone was detected a few times. The gene calls are TRBV2 and TRBJ2-3, with 12 bases that match TRBD2. After removal of 2 bases from V and 1 base from J, the junction contained 16 bases not matched to a gene. The germline V gene has CDR1 SNHLY and CDR2 FYNNEI. CDR3 size: 21 residues. CDR3 DNA: TGTGCCAGCAGTGAAAGGACTAGCGGGGTCCGTGGAGGGCCGGGCACAGATACGCAGTATTTT. Its protein is CASSERTSGVRGGPGTDTQYF.

Only a few counts were recorded for this clone. This chain joins TRBV9 and TRBJ2-2; D might be TRBD2 (6 bases). The CDR3 length is 16 residues. Germline values: CDR1 SGDLS, CDR2 YYNGEE. Trimming took 1 base from V and 1 from J, leaving 11 bases between them. Here the CDR3 reads CASSVLPGENTGELFF. As DNA, the CDR3 is TGTGCCAGCAGCGTACTGCCGGGGGAGAACACCGGGGAGCTGTTTTTT.

The V and J genes are TRBV13 and TRBJ1-2, with D hard to call. V dropped 0 bases and J dropped 5 bases, with 16 bases sitting between them. CDR3 length: 16 amino acids. The V gene's germline CDR1 is PRHDT and CDR2 FYEKMQ (reference sequence). CDR3 region: CASSLGRGRARYGYTF. CDR3 bases: TGTGCCAGCAGCTTAGGCCGTGGCCGGGCTAGGTATGGCTACACCTTC.

The chain is built from TRBV7-9 and TRBJ2-1; 10 nucleotides agree with TRBD2. Germline trimming cut 2 bases from V and 0 bases from J; bases unmatched to any gene: 7. CDR3 size: 18 residues. Germline V gene sequence: CDR1 SEHNR, CDR2 FQNEAQ (reference sequence). CDR3 sequence (DNA): TGTGCCAGCAGCTTACGGACTAGCGGAAGGAGCTCCTACAATGAGCAGTTCTTC. It specifies CASSLRTSGRSSYNEQFF. The variable domain in full, completed from reference TRBV7-9 and TRBJ2-1, reads DTGVSQNPRHKITKRGQNVTFRCDPISEHNRLYWYRQTLGQGPEFLTYFQNEAQLEKSRLLSDRFSAERPKGSFSTLEIQRTEQGDSAMYLCASSLRTSGRSSYNEQFFGPGTRLTVL.

This clone was detected once. The chain combines TRBV19 with TRBJ1-5; no definite D call. This CDR3 contains 14 residues. The germline CDR1 and CDR2 sequences are LNHDA and SQIVND (reference sequence). V dropped 3 bases and J dropped 3 bases, with 9 bases sitting between them. Here the CDR3 reads CASSIGFFNQPQHF. The CDR3 nucleotides read TGTGCCAGTAGTATTGGCTTTTTCAATCAGCCCCAGCATTTT. Full variable domain (rest looked up from reference TRBV19 and TRBJ1-5): DGGITQSPKYLFRKEGQNVTLSCEQNLNHDAMYWYRQDPGQGLRLIYYSQIVNDFQKGDIAEGYSVSREKKESFPLTVTSAQKNPTAFYLCASSIGFFNQPQHFGDGTRLSIL.

V and J are TRBV4-1 and TRBJ2-2, with D tentatively TRBD2 (6 bases). The CDR3 has 16 amino acids. The germline V gene has CDR1 MGHRA and CDR2 YSYEKL. V dropped 0 bases and J dropped 4 bases, with 12 bases sitting between them. The CDR3 bases are TGCGCCAGCAGCCAAGATGTAAGACTAGTCACCGGGGAGCTGTTTTTT. Translating it yields CASSQDVRLVTGELFF.

This chain connects TRBV18 to TRBJ2-2, with a possible D match to TRBD1 (6 bases). The CDR3 totals 16 residues. V was cut by 2 bases and J by 5 bases, with 15 bases left in between. CDR1 and CDR2 from the germline V gene are KGHSH and LQKENI. Here the CDR3 reads CASSPSLQGLTGELFF. In DNA form, the CDR3 reads TGTGCCAGCTCACCAAGTTTACAGGGCCTAACCGGGGAGCTGTTTTTT. Full variable domain (rest looked up from reference TRBV18 and TRBJ2-2): NAGVMQNPRHLVRRRGQEARLRCSPMKGHSHVYWYRQLPEEGLKFMVYLQKENIIDESGMPKERFSAEFPKEGPSILRIQQVVRGDSAAYFCASSPSLQGLTGELFFGEGSRLTVL.

The chain joins TRBV11-1 to TRBJ1-1; D remains unclear. Trimming removed 5 bases from V and 1 base from J, with 8 bases in between. Germline values: CDR1 SGHAT, CDR2 FQDESV (reference sequence). The CDR3 sequence is 13 residues long. CDR3 coding DNA: TGTGCCAGCAGCGGCTCCAGGAACACTGAAGCTTTCTTT. It codes for CASSGSRNTEAFF.